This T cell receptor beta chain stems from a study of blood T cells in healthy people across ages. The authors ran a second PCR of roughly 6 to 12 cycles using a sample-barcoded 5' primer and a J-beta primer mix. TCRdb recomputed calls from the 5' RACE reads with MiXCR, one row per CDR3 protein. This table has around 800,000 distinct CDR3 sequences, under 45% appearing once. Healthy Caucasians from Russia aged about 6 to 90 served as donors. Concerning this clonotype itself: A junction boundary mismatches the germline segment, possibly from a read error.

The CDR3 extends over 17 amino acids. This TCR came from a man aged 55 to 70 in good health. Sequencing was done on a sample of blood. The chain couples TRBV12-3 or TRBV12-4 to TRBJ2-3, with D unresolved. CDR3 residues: CASRINACGVSPDTEYF. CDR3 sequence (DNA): TGTGCCAGCAGAATTAACGCCTGTGGAGTTTCACCAGATACGGAGTATTTT.